The source of this T cell receptor beta chain is a study of cytotoxic CD8 clonotypes in ibrutinib-treated CLL. At the level of the study: Among patients, 24 responded partially and 2 completely; roughly 14 then stayed remitted and some twelve progressed after median approximately 70 months. A mean of roughly 260,000 productive templates and tens of thousands of productive rearrangements was obtained per sample. Findings of the study overall: The clonality rise at ibrutinib response reflected private clonotype expansion.

Investigators sought sequencing depths of between 1 in 200,000 and 1 in 1 million T cells. Assay: immunoSEQ multiplex PCR; the TCRdb copy retains only in-frame clones and omits some. The repertoire holds some 130,000 clones, 70% to 90% seen once, with approximately 2% in the top ten. The CDR3 covers 13 residues. Between the trimmed V and J ends, which lost 4 bases and 1 base, there was a span of 7 bases. Germline values: CDR1 SGHRS, CDR2 YFSETQ. This clone has more than one count but fewer than ten. What it binds is not known. V is TRBV5-1 and J is TRBJ2-3; no clear D gene. This TCR was sampled from a human donor with chronic lymphocytic leukemia. The specimen comprised PBMCs, sampled after 24 months of ibrutinib treatment. The DNA of the CDR3 is TGCGCCAGCAGCCCGTCGGGCACAGATACGCAGTATTTT. Protein: CASSPSGTDTQYF.